Shown below are 14 T cell receptor beta chains from a single sample sequenced in a study of blood T cell repertoires in COVID-19. Here immunoSEQ multiplex PCR was the method, and the copy in TCRdb shows in-frame clones only, minus some. The sample shows 250,000 or so clones, 82% of them seen only once. Sequences were obtained from peripheral blood. Every receptor here comes from a woman under 30 with acute or convalescent COVID-19.

The chain employs TRBV29-1 and TRBJ2-3, with TRBD2 matching over 9 bases. CDR1 SQVTM and CDR2 ANQGSEA come from the germline V gene. The CDR3 contains 13 residues. Germline trimming cut 2 bases from V and 6 bases from J; bases unmatched to any gene: 3. DNA of the CDR3: TGCAGCGTTGAATCTCTAGCGGGGGATACGCAGTATTTT. It yields the protein CSVESLAGDTQYF.

This chain connects TRBV12-3 or TRBV12-4 to TRBJ2-1, with D hard to call. CDR3 length equals 12 residues. The germline V and J ends were trimmed by 5 bases and 10 bases, with 12 bases remaining between them. The CDR3 sequence is CASSPRDMEQFF. The CDR3, as DNA: TGTGCCAGCAGTCCCCGAGATATGGAGCAGTTCTTC.

The chain carries TRBV7-9 and TRBJ2-1; weak D call: TRBD2 (6 bases). Germline V CDR1 and CDR2: SEHNR, FQNEAQ (reference sequence). The CDR3 sequence is 16 residues long. Trimming took off 4 bases at V and 5 bases at J, with 18 bases between the two ends. Here the CDR3 reads CASSSPFMLADNEQFF. Here the CDR3 DNA reads TGTGCCAGCAGCTCCCCCTTCATGTTAGCGGACAATGAGCAGTTCTTC.

J is TRBJ2-5 and V is TRBV3-1 (or the pseudogene TRBV3-2); TRBD2 aligns across 9 bases. This CDR3 is 15 amino acids long. Germline CDR1 reads LGHDT; CDR2 reads YNNKEL (reference sequence). V was pared by 0 bases and J by 6 bases, with 5 bases of the junction left unmatched. The CDR3 nucleotides are TGTGCCAGCAGCCAAGAGGCGGGAGGGCCAAAGACCCAGTACTTC. It codes for CASSQEAGGPKTQYF.

The chain combines TRBV19 with TRBJ1-1; D uncertain. The CDR3 is made up of 15 amino acids. V dropped 7 bases and J dropped 5 bases, with 20 bases sitting between them. The germline V gene encodes CDR1 LNHDA and CDR2 SQIVND (reference sequence). In DNA, the CDR3 is TGTGCCAGTACCCCGAGGAGGGAAAGGGAAACTGAAGCTTTCTTT. Translated: CASTPRRERETEAFF.

CDR3 sequence reads: CASSWARGTTEAFF. DNA of the CDR3: TGTGCCAGCAGTTGGGCCCGGGGTACAACTGAAGCTTTCTTT. This chain joins TRBV6-5 and TRBJ1-1; D not certain. Trimming took off 4 bases at V and 5 bases at J, with 14 bases between the two ends. The CDR3 has 14 amino acids. Germline V CDR1 and CDR2: MNHEY, SVGAGI.

The table lists this clone with a count of one. The genes are TRBV5-4 and TRBJ2-2; D not certain. Germline CDR1 reads SGHNT; CDR2 reads YYREEE (reference sequence). The V end was cut by 0 bases, the J end by 3 bases, with 9 bases between. The CDR3 is 15 residues long. CDR3 DNA sequence: TGTGCCAGCAGCTTGGAGGATCGGGACACCGGGGAGCTGTTTTTT. Translated: CASSLEDRDTGELFF.

In the case of this clone: Because the CDR3's place on the DNA is in doubt, the DNA is left out and the CDR3 is given as listed by TCRdb. The gene calls are TRBV6-2 or TRBV6-3 and TRBJ2-7; the table's TRBD2 call for D was not verified on the DNA. Germline V gene sequence: CDR1 MNHEY, CDR2 SVGEGT. The CDR3 adds up to 13 amino acids, both ends counted. The CDR3 loop reads CASSPWGSGAPNF.

J is TRBJ1-4 and V is TRBV5-1; D ambiguous. V was clipped by 4 bases and J by 3 bases, with 16 bases between them. The CDR3 has 16 residues. CDR1 and CDR2 (germline): SGHRS, YFSETQ. The CDR3 reads CASSPFSGVANEKLFF. Here the CDR3 DNA reads TGCGCCAGCAGCCCCTTTTCGGGAGTAGCTAATGAAAAACTGTTTTTT.

The chain combines TRBV5-1 with TRBJ2-7, with 8 bases lining up with TRBD1. This CDR3 contains 14 residues. The V segment lost 0 bases and the J segment 6 bases; nucleotides outside the gene matches: 5. Germline CDR1 is SGHRS and CDR2 is YFSETQ. The CDR3 DNA sequence: TGCGCCAGCAGCTTGGGACAGGGGCCGATCGAGCAGTACTTC. It translates to CASSLGQGPIEQYF.

The rearrangement links TRBV19 to TRBJ2-3; 12 positions match TRBD2. Germline loops: CDR1 LNHDA, CDR2 SQIVND (reference sequence). There are 16 residues in the CDR3. With 5 bases clipped from V and 3 bases from J, the junction kept 6 bases outside the gene matches. CDR3 DNA: TGTGCCAGTAGTTCGCTAGCGGGAGGGTCAACAGATACGCAGTATTTT. It yields the protein CASSSLAGGSTDTQYF.

A single count supports this clone. The genes are TRBV15 and TRBJ2-5; D perhaps matches TRBD2 (6 bases). V lost 1 base and J lost 4, with 10 bases in between. This CDR3 region has 14 residues. Germline CDR1 and CDR2: LNHNV and YYDKDF (reference sequence). The CDR3 protein is CATSRVGGGETQYF. CDR3 coding DNA: TGTGCCACCAGCAGAGTGGGGGGTGGAGAGACCCAGTACTTC.

V is TRBV5-4 and J is TRBJ2-2; 13 bases match TRBD2. There are 16 residues in the CDR3. V lost 5 bases and J lost 5; bases outside the gene matches: 6. Germline loops: CDR1 SGHNT, CDR2 YYREEE (reference sequence). This CDR3 reads CASSSGLAGATGELFF. The CDR3 nucleotides are TGTGCCAGCAGTTCAGGACTAGCGGGAGCGACCGGGGAGCTGTTTTTT.

This clone was seen a single time. The chain recombines TRBV5-6 with TRBJ1-2; D ambiguous. CDR1 is SGHDT and CDR2 is YYEEEE in the germline V gene. The CDR3 sequence is 13 residues long. The V and J ends lost 5 bases and 2 bases respectively, with 10 bases between them. As DNA, the CDR3 is TGTGCCAGCAGTGGAGGAGAGAACTATGGCTACACCTTC. Protein: CASSGGENYGYTF.